The 23 T cell receptor beta chains listed next were all sequenced from one sample in a study of Graves' ophthalmopathy and Graves' hyperthyroidism. RNA transcripts were the template, and TCR beta CDR3 regions were amplified from them. The authors performed first-round RT-PCR with HTBI primers and then a second-round multiplex PCR. TCRdb redid the calling of the multiplex PCR reads with MiXCR, one entry per CDR3 protein. This table has 200,000 to 300,000 distinct CDR3 sequences, around 50% appearing once. The sequenced sample was peripheral blood. Every receptor here comes from an adult man with Graves' ophthalmopathy.

The chain couples TRBV5-1 to TRBJ2-5; D not resolved. The V and J ends lost 5 bases and 4 bases respectively, with 12 bases between them. Germline-derived CDR1 and CDR2 are SGHRS and YFSETQ. The CDR3 loop spans 13 amino acids. CDR3 bases: TGCGCCAGCAGTTTCCGGCTGGGAGAGACCCAGTACTTC. Residues: CASSFRLGETQYF. Based on the CDR3 plus reference TRBV5-1 and TRBJ2-5, the full variable domain is KAGVTQTPRYLIKTRGQQVTLSCSPISGHRSVSWYQQTPGQGLQFLFEYFSETQRNKGNFPGRFSGRQFSNSRSEMNVSTLELGDSALYLCASSFRLGETQYFGPGTRLLVL.

The chain couples TRBV12-3 or TRBV12-4 to TRBJ2-5; TRBD2 matches at 9 bases. The V gene end was trimmed by 6 bases and the J gene end by 4 bases; junction bases not matched to a gene: 15. This CDR3 contains 17 residues. The CDR3 region is CASSQGSPAGGGETQYF. In DNA, the CDR3 is TGTGCCAGCAGCCAAGGGTCACCAGCGGGGGGAGGAGAGACCCAGTACTTC.

The chain uses TRBV10-2 and TRBJ1-1; TRBD1 is a possible D gene (5 bases). V was cut by 6 bases and J by 6 bases, with 20 bases left in between. This CDR3 comprises 15 residues. The germline V gene has CDR1 WSHSY and CDR2 SAAADI. The CDR3 DNA follows: TGCGCCAGCAGCCAAGTACCCAGGGTTGGGTCTGAAGCTTTCTTT. As protein: CASSQVPRVGSEAFF.

At least ten counts were recorded for this clonotype. The rearrangement uses TRBV10-3 and TRBJ1-6; no clear D. The CDR3 is made up of 13 amino acids. V was pared by 7 bases and J by 6 bases, with 10 bases between. Germline CDR1 is ENHRY and CDR2 is SYGVKD. The CDR3 region is CAIKPGLNSPLHF. Written as DNA, the CDR3 is TGTGCCATCAAACCGGGCCTTAATTCACCCCTCCACTTT.

This clonotype was counted between two and nine times. V gene TRBV10-2 combines with J gene TRBJ2-7, with 13 bases identical to TRBD2. The germline V gene encodes CDR1 WSHSY and CDR2 SAAADI. V shed 3 bases and J 3 bases; nucleotides not matched to a gene: 5. The CDR3 totals 16 residues. CDR3 in amino acids: CASSERGLAGYYEQYF. The CDR3 DNA sequence: TGCGCCAGCAGTGAAAGGGGACTAGCGGGGTACTACGAGCAGTACTTC.

The V call is TRBV10-2, the J call TRBJ2-5; 7 bases align to TRBD1. CDR3 length: 14 amino acids. Germline CDR1 is WSHSY and CDR2 is SAAADI. The V segment lost 3 bases and the J segment 5 bases; nucleotides outside the gene matches: 6. The CDR3 region is CASSEGGEAETQYF. DNA for the CDR3: TGCGCCAGCAGTGAAGGGGGCGAGGCGGAGACCCAGTACTTC.

This sequence joins TRBV4-2 and TRBJ2-5; tentative D call: TRBD2 (6 bases). The CDR3 is made up of 15 amino acids. CDR1 and CDR2 (germline): LGHNA, YNFKEQ. V lost 6 bases and J 4 bases, leaving 18 bases between the germline ends. The CDR3 nucleotides are TGTGCCAGCAGTGTCGACTCCAGCGGGCCAGAGACCCAGTACTTC. It encodes CASSVDSSGPETQYF.

As to this clonotype: A junction end diverges from the germline sequence, so it may reflect a read error. The chain couples TRBV10-3 to TRBJ1-5; maybe TRBD1 (5 bases). In germline, CDR1 is ENHRY, CDR2 SYGVKD. The CDR3 contains 13 residues. CDR3 DNA sequence: TGTGCCAGCAGTAGAGGGCAGGGTTTTCCCCAGCATTTT. It specifies CASSRGQGFPQHF.

In its sample, this clonotype was seen a few times. The genes are TRBV20-1 and TRBJ1-1, with D possibly being TRBD1 (5 bases). The CDR3 sequence is 12 residues long. Trimming pared 6 bases from V and 3 bases from J, leaving 11 bases between. The germline gives CDR1 DFQATT, CDR2 SNEGSKA (reference sequence). CDR3 sequence: CSAEGLYTEAFF. The CDR3 DNA follows: TGCAGTGCGGAGGGGCTCTACACTGAAGCTTTCTTT.

The genes are TRBV12-3 or TRBV12-4 and TRBJ2-1; 11 nucleotides match TRBD2. The CDR3 totals 20 residues. V was clipped by 6 bases and J by 1 base; unmatched bases: 17. CDR3 DNA sequence: TGTGCCAGCAGCTTTACACTCGGGCTAGCGGGAGGAGAGTCCTACAATGAGCAGTTCTTC. This codes for CASSFTLGLAGGESYNEQFF.

J is TRBJ1-2 and V is TRBV6-5; 7 nucleotides match TRBD1. CDR1 and CDR2 (germline): MNHEY, SVGAGI. The CDR3 spans 14 residues. The trim removed 5 bases at V and 3 bases at J, leaving 6 bases unmatched. CDR3 DNA sequence: TGTGCCAGCAGTACACAGGGGAGGTACTATGGCTACACCTTC. This translates into CASSTQGRYYGYTF.

There are a few counts of this clonotype. The CDR3 reads CASSVMGGQQETQYF. The DNA for the CDR3 is TGTGCCAGCAGCGTCATGGGGGGACAACAAGAGACCCAGTACTTC. The chain carries TRBV12-3 or TRBV12-4 and TRBJ2-5; D is possibly TRBD1 or TRBD2 (6 bases each). The length of the CDR3 is 15 residues. V lost 6 bases, J lost 2 bases, and 16 bases lay in between.

The gene calls are TRBV2 and TRBJ1-5; D might be TRBD1 (5 bases). The CDR3 spans 13 residues. Trimming removed 2 bases at V and 5 bases at J, with 7 bases between. Germline V gives CDR1 SNHLY, CDR2 FYNNEI. The CDR3 region has the DNA TGTGCCAGCAGTGAATGGGACTATCAGCCCCAGCATTTT. Translating gives CASSEWDYQPQHF.

This clonotype was seen repeatedly, ten times or more. V and J are TRBV2 and TRBJ1-1; no definite D call. This CDR3 spans 13 amino acids. CDR1 and CDR2 from the germline V gene are SNHLY and FYNNEI. The ends were cut back, 6 bases at V and 6 bases at J, with 14 bases in the middle. The CDR3 loop is CASSGGSSAEAFF. CDR3 nucleotides: TGTGCCAGCAGCGGAGGAAGTTCCGCTGAAGCTTTCTTT.

This clonotype was seen at least ten times. The chain employs TRBV10-3 and TRBJ1-6; the D gene is possibly TRBD1 (5 bases). Germline V gene data show CDR1 as ENHRY and CDR2 as SYGVKD. There are 15 residues in the CDR3. Trimming removed 0 bases from V and 10 bases from J, with 13 bases in between. The CDR3 DNA reads as TGTGCCATCAGTGAGTCGAACCAGGGAAACTCACCCCTCCACTTT. Its protein product is CAISESNQGNSPLHF.

For this clonotype: A much larger clone lies a single base off, so this may be a read error. This chain connects TRBV7-8 to TRBJ1-2; D uncertain. The length of the CDR3 is 13 residues. Trimming left V 1 base short and J 7 bases short, with 10 bases between. Germline CDR1 SGHVS, CDR2 FQNEAQ. The CDR3 DNA reads TGTGCCAGCAGCTTAGGTCGGAGTTTTGGCTACACCTTC. This gives the protein CASSLGRSFGYTF.

This clonotype has a count of ten or more. The chain links TRBV29-1 to TRBJ1-2, with D possibly being TRBD1 (5 bases). V dropped 2 bases and J dropped 7 bases, with 11 bases sitting between them. This CDR3 is 12 amino acids long. CDR1 and CDR2 from the germline V gene are SQVTM and ANQGSEA. CDR3 coding DNA: TGCAGCGTTGAAAGTGGGAGGGGTGGCTACACCTTC. Amino acids: CSVESGRGGYTF.

The sample holds a few counts of this clonotype. CDR3 coding DNA: TGTGCCAGCAGCCGAACCGAGGGACAGAATGAAAAACTGTTTTTT. Its translation: CASSRTEGQNEKLFF. This rearrangement joins TRBV7-9 to TRBJ1-4; TRBD1 aligns across 7 bases. Losses at the gene ends were 5 bases for V and 5 bases for J; bases not matched to a gene: 8. The CDR3 consists of 15 residues. Looked up from germline, CDR1 is SEHNR and CDR2 is FQNEAQ (reference sequence).

The chain has TRBV7-2 and TRBJ1-2; D is undetermined. The ends were cut back, 5 bases at V and 10 bases at J, with 14 bases in the middle. Germline V CDR1 and CDR2: SGHTA, FQGNSA. The length of the CDR3 is 12 residues. This CDR3 is CASSMRVIDYTF. The CDR3 nucleotides are TGTGCCAGCAGCATGAGGGTTATTGACTACACCTTC.

The genes are TRBV12-3 or TRBV12-4 and TRBJ1-2; 10 bases are shared with TRBD1. V shed 5 bases and J 7 bases; nucleotides not matched to a gene: 7. The CDR3 spans 14 residues. CDR3 sequence reads: CASSRQGAVSGYTF. The DNA for the CDR3 is TGTGCCAGCAGTCGACAGGGGGCGGTTAGTGGCTACACCTTC.

This clonotype has only a few counts. V usage is TRBV15 and J usage is TRBJ2-2, with a tentative D call TRBD2 (5 bases). CDR1 is LNHNV and CDR2 is YYDKDF in the germline V gene (reference sequence). This CDR3 has 15 residues. Trimming left V 3 bases short and J 1 base short, with 9 bases between. The chain's CDR3 is CATSRTRGNTGELFF. CDR3 DNA sequence: TGTGCCACCAGCAGGACCCGGGGGAACACCGGGGAGCTGTTTTTT.

The V and J genes are TRBV3-1 and TRBJ2-6, with 8 positions matching TRBD1. The V segment lost 2 bases and the J segment 13 bases; nucleotides outside the gene matches: 13. The CDR3 sequence is 16 residues long. Germline CDR1 is LGHDT and CDR2 is YNNKEL (reference sequence). Here the CDR3 DNA reads TGTGCCAGCAGCCAACACGGACAGGGTATCTTCCCAGTCCTGACTTTC. Translation gives CASSQHGQGIFPVLTF.

The chain carries TRBV19 and TRBJ1-1; TRBD1 might be the D (5 bases). CDR1 and CDR2 from the germline V gene are LNHDA and SQIVND (reference sequence). This CDR3 region has 16 residues. Between the trimmed V and J ends, which lost 1 base and 5 bases, there was a span of 17 bases. The DNA for the CDR3 is TGTGCCAGTAGTATAGGGCCCTCGTCAGGGAGAACTGAAGCTTTCTTT. It encodes CASSIGPSSGRTEAFF.